The T cell receptor (beta chain) under discussion was sequenced for a study of T cell changes during pregnancy in multiple sclerosis. Measured with immunoSEQ multiplex PCR; TCRdb has only the in-frame clones, and not every one. The sample carries tens of thousands of clones, around 89% recorded once. The source of this sequence is a female donor with multiple sclerosis, enrolled in a pregnancy study. The sample consisted of CD8+ T cells from peripheral blood mononuclear cells, taken in the second trimester of pregnancy.

CDR3 sequence: CASSFRREKPYEQYF. The CDR3 DNA follows: TGTGCCAGCAGTTTTCGGCGGGAGAAACCCTACGAGCAGTACTTC. The chain joins TRBV27 to TRBJ2-7; 7 nucleotides line up with TRBD2. This CDR3 has 15 amino acids. V lost 3 bases, J lost 2 bases, and 7 bases stayed unmatched. Germline assignment: CDR1 MNHEY and CDR2 SMNVEV (reference sequence).